The table lists the clone carrying this TCR beta chain with many counts. Its antigen is still unknown. TCR beta CDR3 amplification from genomic DNA was performed by two-round multiplex PCR. Primers specific to each TRBV and TRBJ gene were used in first-round PCR. TCRdb reprocessed the multiplex PCR reads via MiXCR and lists one record per CDR3 protein. The sample contains tens of thousands of distinct CDR3 sequences, around two fifths of which appear only once. This sample stems from a study of prognosis after radiotherapy for stage I lung cancer. Study-wide background: About 7 patients had squamous cell carcinoma and 12 to 13 had adenocarcinoma. For radiotherapy, patients got SBRT split into 3 to 5 fractions, giving a biologically effective dose of at least 100 Gy. General observations from the study: It was not determined whether the expanded TCR clones were tumor-specific.

Germline CDR1 is MNHNS and CDR2 is SASEGT. Trimming at V came to 3 bases and at J to 10 bases, leaving 9 bases not matched to a gene. This CDR3 is 14 amino acids long. This specimen was PBMCs, taken before or after stereotactic body radiation therapy (not recorded which). The chain employs TRBV6-1 and TRBJ1-1; 9 bases match TRBD1. The sequence derives from a donor aged 50 or older with non-small cell lung cancer. For the CDR3, the DNA is TGTGCCAGCAGTGAGTCACAGGGGGCTGTGGGAGCTTTCTTT. The encoded protein is CASSESQGAVGAFF.